Below, 31 T cell receptor beta chains from the same sample are listed, as sequenced in a study of T cell repertoires in cytomegalovirus infection. For these receptors, no antigen is known. TCRdb processed the reads anew with MiXCR; each CDR3 protein has one entry. This repertoire shows more than 250,000 distinct CDR3 sequences, roughly 25% found once; its top ten account for roughly 13%. The specimen was cultured PBMCs, collected from culture after CMV antigen stimulation. The receptors derive from a human donor in good health (CMV status not recorded). Some clones in this sample may be carry-over from other donors' samples.

This clonotype was seen a few times. This chain links TRBV7-9 with TRBJ1-3; unclear D gene. The CDR3 covers 16 residues. CDR1 is SEHNR, CDR2 FQNEAQ, per germline (reference sequence). Trimming removed 2 bases at V and 0 bases at J, with 11 bases between. This CDR3 is CASSLSTWSSGNTIYF. CDR3 coding DNA: TGTGCCAGCAGCTTAAGCACATGGAGCTCTGGAAACACCATATATTTT.

This clonotype was counted at least ten times. The chain joins TRBV12-3 or TRBV12-4 to TRBJ2-3, with 11 bases matching TRBD1. V trimming: 4 bases; J trimming: 2 bases; junction bases outside the gene matches: 17. This CDR3 comprises 20 residues. CDR3 amino acids: CASSSNAGTGGAGPTDTQYF. As DNA, the CDR3 is TGTGCCAGCAGTTCAAATGCCGGGACAGGGGGGGCTGGGCCCACAGATACGCAGTATTTT.

This chain links TRBV10-2 with TRBJ1-2; 11 bases are shared with TRBD1. With V trimmed by 2 bases and J by 4 bases, 0 bases remained unmatched. Germline V gene sequence: CDR1 WSHSY, CDR2 SAAADI. This CDR3 region has 14 residues. The CDR3 DNA reads TGCGCCAGCAGTGAGGGGACAGGGGGCTATGGCTACACCTTC. Its translation is CASSEGTGGYGYTF.

The chain uses TRBV7-2 and TRBJ1-4; 9 bases agree with TRBD1. The V and J ends lost 2 bases and 2 bases, in that order; junction bases with no gene match: 9. Germline loops: CDR1 SGHTA, CDR2 FQGNSA. This CDR3 region has 18 residues. This chain's CDR3 is CASSLSGTGSGTNEKLFF. The CDR3 DNA is TGTGCCAGCAGCTTATCGGGGACAGGGTCTGGGACTAATGAAAAACTGTTTTTT.

V gene TRBV7-9 combines with J gene TRBJ1-1; a weak D match, TRBD1 (5 bases). V was pared by 1 base and J by 3 bases, with 12 bases between. Germline assignment: CDR1 SEHNR and CDR2 FQNEAQ (reference sequence). The CDR3 contains 15 residues. The CDR3 sequence: CASSLVAGRDTEAFF. CDR3 DNA sequence: TGTGCCAGCAGCTTAGTGGCAGGGAGGGACACTGAAGCTTTCTTT.

This clonotype was counted between two and nine times. The chain has TRBV6-6 and TRBJ1-1; 7 nucleotides align to TRBD1. This CDR3 spans 16 amino acids. V lost 8 bases, J lost 0 bases, and 12 bases stayed unmatched. CDR1 and CDR2 from the germline V gene are MNHNY and SVGAGI (reference sequence). The DNA of the CDR3 is TGTGCCAGCGGGGAAGACAGGGCTCCGATGAACACTGAAGCTTTCTTT. It translates to CASGEDRAPMNTEAFF.

V and J are TRBV10-3 and TRBJ2-1; perhaps TRBD2 as D (5 bases). The CDR3 is made up of 13 amino acids. From germline, CDR1 is ENHRY and CDR2 SYGVKD. V gave up 7 bases and J gave up 6 bases, with 13 bases separating them. The CDR3 spells CAITASSPNEQFF. CDR3 nucleotides: TGTGCCATCACAGCTAGCAGCCCCAATGAGCAGTTCTTC.

This clonotype showed up many times. The CDR3 DNA sequence: TGTGCCAGCGTGATTAGCAGGGGTGAGCAGTTCTTC. Protein sequence: CASVISRGEQFF. J is TRBJ2-1 and V is TRBV7-2; maybe TRBD1 (6 bases). From germline, CDR1 is SGHTA and CDR2 FQGNSA. This CDR3 has 12 residues. V lost 8 bases and J lost 9, with 14 bases in between.

This clonotype was seen more than once but under ten times. This chain links TRBV5-6 with TRBJ2-3; 11 positions match TRBD2. Germline CDR1 SGHDT, CDR2 YYEEEE. The CDR3 spans 17 residues. Germline trimming cut 4 bases from V and 4 bases from J; bases unmatched to any gene: 11. CDR3 protein: CASSVFLTSGISDTQYF. The CDR3, as DNA: TGTGCCAGCAGCGTATTCCTGACTAGCGGGATCTCAGATACGCAGTATTTT.

The J gene is TRBJ1-1, the V gene TRBV6-2 or TRBV6-3; tentatively, D is TRBD1 (6 bases). Germline values: CDR1 MNHEY, CDR2 SVGEGT. The CDR3 sequence is 14 residues long. Trimming took off 5 bases at V and 5 bases at J, with 15 bases between the two ends. The CDR3 region is CASSQQVRGTEAFF. In DNA, the CDR3 is TGTGCCAGCAGTCAGCAGGTCAGGGGAACTGAAGCTTTCTTT.

In this sample, this clonotype turned up many times. The chain has TRBV7-2 and TRBJ1-1; 9 nucleotides align to TRBD1. The ends lost 5 bases at V and 1 base at J; junction bases unmatched: 5. The CDR3 contains 15 residues. Germline CDR1 and CDR2: SGHTA and FQGNSA. CDR3 protein: CASSPQGAGNTEAFF. The DNA for the CDR3 is TGTGCCAGCAGCCCACAGGGGGCAGGGAACACTGAAGCTTTCTTT.

The chain links TRBV10-3 to TRBJ2-4, with no clear D. V was trimmed by 0 bases and J by 0 bases, leaving 9 bases between them. The CDR3 runs 16 residues. Per germline, CDR1 ENHRY and CDR2 SYGVKD. The CDR3, as DNA: TGTGCCATCAGTGAGTCGGTCGCGATAGCCAAAAACATTCAGTACTTC. The encoded protein is CAISESVAIAKNIQYF.

This chain links TRBV20-1 with TRBJ2-2; 7 bases fit TRBD2. Trimming at V came to 2 bases and at J to 0 bases, leaving 3 bases not matched to a gene. The CDR3 is made up of 15 amino acids. Germline lookup yields CDR1 DFQATT and CDR2 SNEGSKA (reference sequence). As DNA, the CDR3 is TGCAGTGCTAGAAAGACTAGCACGAACACCGGGGAGCTGTTTTTT. Translating it yields CSARKTSTNTGELFF.

The chain couples TRBV2 to TRBJ1-5; 10 bases fit TRBD1. CDR3 length equals 21 residues. Trimming at V came to 4 bases and at J to 5 bases, leaving 23 bases not matched to a gene. Germline CDR1 reads SNHLY; CDR2 reads FYNNEI. CDR3 DNA: TGTGCCAGCAGTGGGGACCGTCCCGGGACAGGGGCAGTTTTCGCGGATCAGCCCCAGCATTTT. It codes for CASSGDRPGTGAVFADQPQHF.

This clonotype was seen more than once but under ten times. This chain connects TRBV10-3 to TRBJ2-5; 10 nucleotides align to TRBD2. Trimming cost V 5 bases and J 4 bases; bases outside gene matches: 16. In germline, CDR1 is ENHRY, CDR2 SYGVKD. The CDR3 totals 18 residues. Here the CDR3 DNA reads TGTGCCATCAGTAAGAAAGGACTAGCGGATATATTCGGAGAGACCCAGTACTTC. It translates to CAISKKGLADIFGETQYF.

This clonotype has only a few counts. The genes are TRBV7-9 and TRBJ2-6; maybe TRBD1 (5 bases). CDR3 length: 17 amino acids. Germline V lookup: CDR1 SEHNR, CDR2 FQNEAQ (reference sequence). Trimming stripped 5 bases from V and 2 bases from J, with 16 bases between. DNA of the CDR3: TGTGCCAGCAGCAAAATTCAGGGAATCGCTGGGGCCAACGTCCTGACTTTC. Translation gives CASSKIQGIAGANVLTF.

This clonotype was detected a few times. The chain is built from TRBV7-8 and TRBJ1-5; D possibly corresponds to TRBD1 (5 bases). Germline CDR1 is SGHVS and CDR2 is FQNEAQ. Trimming pared 6 bases from V and 7 bases from J, leaving 22 bases between. The CDR3 length is 16 residues. The CDR3 region is CASSYRTAGGGQPQHF. The CDR3 DNA is TGTGCCAGCAGTTACCGGACCGCCGGGGGGGGACAGCCCCAGCATTTT. Variable domain in full (rest from reference TRBV7-8 and TRBJ1-5): GAGVSQSPRYKVAKRGQDVALRCDPISGHVSLFWYQQALGQGPEFLTYFQNEAQLDKSGLPSDRFFAERPEGSVSTLKIQRTQQEDSAVYLCASSYRTAGGGQPQHFGDGTRLSIL.

The chain links TRBV30 to TRBJ1-5, with 8 nucleotides matching TRBD1. Per the germline V gene, CDR1 is GTSNPN and CDR2 is SVGIG (reference sequence). With 0 bases clipped from V and 6 bases from J, the junction kept 4 bases outside the gene matches. The CDR3 sequence is 14 residues long. The CDR3 loop reads CAWSVLQGAQPQHF. The CDR3 DNA is TGTGCCTGGAGTGTATTGCAGGGGGCTCAGCCCCAGCATTTT.

This chain connects TRBV12-5 to TRBJ1-2; the D gene is possibly TRBD1 (5 bases). CDR1 and CDR2 from the germline V gene are LGHNT and FRNRAP. The V and J ends lost 7 bases and 7 bases respectively, with 16 bases between them. The CDR3 runs to 13 residues. CDR3 coding DNA: TGTGCTAGTGCCGTCGGGACCTCCGGTGGCTACACCTTC. As protein: CASAVGTSGGYTF. Drawing the rest from reference TRBV12-5 and TRBJ1-2, the complete variable domain is DARVTQTPRHKVTEMGQEVTMRCQPILGHNTVFWYRQTMMQGLELLAYFRNRAPLDDSGMPKDRFSAEMPDATLATLKIQPSEPRDSAVYFCASAVGTSGGYTFGSGTRLTVV.

Turning to this clonotype: Possible read error: a much larger clone is one base away. The rearrangement links TRBV7-2 to TRBJ2-1; 9 nucleotides agree with TRBD1. Germline-derived CDR1 and CDR2 are SGHTA and FQGNSA. J was trimmed by 6 bases and V by 1 base; bases with no gene match: 4. The CDR3 extends over 15 amino acids. CDR3 in DNA: TGTGCCAGCAGCTTAGTAGGGACAGGGCTCAATGAGCAGTTCTTC. Translating it yields CASSLVGTGLNEQFF.

This clonotype has a count of ten or more. The chain employs TRBV4-1 and TRBJ1-4; no clear D gene. This CDR3 has 14 amino acids. V lost 3 bases to trimming and J lost 3 bases, with 8 bases between them. Germline V CDR1 and CDR2: MGHRA, YSYEKL. The CDR3 DNA sequence: TGCGCCAGCAGCCAGACTCCCGCTAATGAAAAACTGTTTTTT. It translates to CASSQTPANEKLFF.

The V gene is TRBV4-3, the J gene TRBJ2-1; D perhaps matches TRBD1 (5 bases). Germline loops: CDR1 LGHNA, CDR2 YSLEER. The CDR3 is 13 amino acids. Between the trimmed V and J ends, which lost 0 bases and 15 bases, there was a span of 15 bases. CDR3 DNA: TGCGCCAGCAGCCAAGATCCCAGGGAAGATAGGTTCTTC. Its protein is CASSQDPREDRFF.

The chain is built from TRBV7-6 and TRBJ2-2, with 7 bases fitting TRBD2. V was clipped by 6 bases and J by 6 bases; unmatched bases: 7. The CDR3 is 14 residues long. Germline V lookup: CDR1 SGHVS, CDR2 FNYEAQ. CDR3 residues: CASSSYRGAGELFF. CDR3 DNA: TGTGCCAGCAGTTCCTACCGGGGGGCCGGGGAGCTGTTTTTT.

Ten or more counts support this clonotype. The chain joins TRBV7-2 to TRBJ1-4; 8 bases align to TRBD1. The CDR3 contains 14 residues. Trimming removed 4 bases from V and 5 bases from J; junction bases left unmatched: 3. Germline values: CDR1 SGHTA, CDR2 FQGNSA. CDR3: CASSYRGGNEKLFF. As DNA, the CDR3 is TGTGCCAGCAGCTACAGGGGGGGCAATGAAAAACTGTTTTTT.

To note about this clonotype: A clone one base away is much larger, so this may be a read error. This is likely a read error, given that the CDR3 carries no conserved phenylalanine or tryptophan at its end. The V and J genes are TRBV25-1 and TRBJ2-3, with D perhaps TRBD2 (6 bases). The V gene's germline CDR1 is MGHDK and CDR2 SYGVNS. The CDR3 covers 14 residues. V lost 0 bases and J 4 bases, leaving 8 bases between the germline ends. The CDR3 bases are TGTGCCAGCAGTGAATACCCTAGCGCAGATACGCAGTATCTT. This translates into CASSEYPSADTQYL.

This clonotype was seen ten or more times. The V call is TRBV12-3 or TRBV12-4, the J call TRBJ1-2; D unresolved. The length of the CDR3 is 11 residues. The V end lost 7 bases, the J end lost 7 bases, and 10 bases lay between the germline ends. The CDR3, as DNA: TGTGCCAGCACCCACCGGTTTGGCTACACCTTC. Translation: CASTHRFGYTF.

The chain joins TRBV20-1 to TRBJ2-4, with 10 bases fitting TRBD2. The junction had 18 bases not matched to a gene; V was cut back by 2 bases and J by 8 bases. The CDR3 loop spans 18 amino acids. Per the germline V gene, CDR1 is DFQATT and CDR2 is SNEGSKA (reference sequence). The CDR3 sequence is CSARSLFVTSGGVYIQYF. The CDR3 DNA reads as TGCAGTGCTAGATCTCTCTTTGTAACCAGCGGGGGGGTGTACATTCAGTACTTC.

In its sample, this clonotype was seen many times. The CDR3, as DNA: TGTGCCAGCAGCCTAGGGACTAGCGAGCTCTACGAGCAGTACTTC. It encodes CASSLGTSELYEQYF. The chain links TRBV5-4 to TRBJ2-7, with 10 nucleotides matching TRBD2. Germline trimming cut 4 bases from V and 3 bases from J; bases unmatched to any gene: 7. The CDR3 totals 15 residues. Germline values: CDR1 SGHNT, CDR2 YYREEE (reference sequence).

This clonotype is a singleton in its sample. The CDR3 region is CASSVEDGSGETQYF. DNA for the CDR3: TGTGCCAGCAGCGTAGAAGATGGTAGCGGGGAGACCCAGTACTTC. The chain is built from TRBV9 and TRBJ2-5; 7 bases fit TRBD2. V was clipped by 0 bases and J by 5 bases; unmatched bases: 7. The CDR3 totals 15 residues. Germline values: CDR1 SGDLS, CDR2 YYNGEE.

The chain recombines TRBV4-1 with TRBJ2-5; TRBD2 agrees at 7 bases. This CDR3 contains 16 residues. The trim removed 4 bases at V and 3 bases at J, leaving 11 bases unmatched. Germline V gives CDR1 MGHRA, CDR2 YSYEKL. In DNA form, the CDR3 reads TGCGCCAGCAGCCCCTTTTGGGGGGGGGTGGAAGAGACCCAGTACTTC. This encodes CASSPFWGGVEETQYF.

V and J are TRBV19 and TRBJ2-1; D is unclear. The CDR3 consists of 13 residues. Deletions cut 4 bases from V and 6 bases from J, with 10 bases between. Germline V gene data show CDR1 as LNHDA and CDR2 as SQIVND (reference sequence). DNA of the CDR3: TGTGCCAGTAGTACCCTGGGTGTCAATGAGCAGTTCTTC. This sequence encodes CASSTLGVNEQFF.